This TCR beta chain stems from a study of patients and donors after allogeneic stem cell transplantation. TCRdb processed the RT-PCR reads anew with MiXCR; each CDR3 protein has one entry. The sample comprises 920,000 or so distinct CDR3 sequences, roughly 18% of which are singletons, and around 5.5% rests with the top ten. This CDR3 has 16 amino acids. Trimming cost V 6 bases and J 8 bases; bases outside gene matches: 14. Germline-derived CDR1 and CDR2 are SGHVS and FNYEAQ. The sequence derives from a human donor who was either an allogeneic HSCT recipient or a stem cell or donor lymphocyte infusion donor (not recorded which). It is not recorded whose cells these are; they may come from a transplant donor. The J gene is TRBJ1-4, the V gene TRBV7-6, with TRBD1 matching over 8 bases. Sequencing input: blood, either unsorted or a sorted T cell fraction (not recorded which). The CDR3 DNA reads as TGTGCCAGCAGTCAAGGACAGGGTCCCATTGGGGAAAAACTGTTTTTT. This encodes CASSQGQGPIGEKLFF.